This is a list of T cell receptor beta chains from one sample in a study of cytomegalovirus exposure and HLA in healthy donors. Repertoires were generated with immunoSEQ multiplex PCR, while TCRdb's copy carries only in-frame clones and drops some. The profile shows 150,000 to 200,000 clones, 75% to 85% of them singletons. Source material: PBMCs. The receptors come from a woman aged 18 to 35 in good health and CMV-seropositive. CDR3s include the opening cysteine and the closing phenylalanine or tryptophan. The order of the fields is clone size, J gene, CDR3 length, V gene, D gene, CDR3 protein, CDR3 DNA. D genes are given only for firm matches. Clone size is not always given. Where it is, it says once, few, many or a class for expanded clones.

>NA|TRBJ1-1|14|TRBV28|NA
CASSDSGFPPEAFF
TGTGCCAGCAGTGACTCAGGGTTTCCCCCTGAAGCTTTCTTT
>NA|TRBJ1-2|13|TRBV9|TRBD1
CASRGRANYGYTF
TGTGCCTCCAGGGGGAGAGCTAACTATGGCTACACCTTC
>NA|TRBJ2-1|19|TRBV2|TRBD2
CASSPGLAGGIPGANEQFF
TGTGCCAGCAGTCCGGGACTAGCGGGGGGGATTCCCGGCGCTAATGAGCAGTTCTTC
>once|TRBJ1-2|16|TRBV7-2|TRBD1
CASSSQGAVSSYGYTF
TGTGCCAGCAGCTCTCAGGGGGCTGTGAGTAGCTATGGCTACACCTTC
>NA|TRBJ2-3|18|TRBV7-9|NA
CASSPRGSGYQSTDTQYF
TGTGCCAGCAGCCCCCGAGGGTCGGGGTATCAGAGCACAGATACGCAGTATTTT
>NA|TRBJ1-2|12|TRBV29-1|NA
CSVEDDSYGYTF
TGCAGCGTTGAGGACGACAGCTATGGCTACACCTTC
>once|TRBJ2-7|16|TRBV13|TRBD1
CASSPASGQGGYEQYF
TGTGCCAGCAGCCCCGCATCCGGACAGGGGGGGTACGAGCAGTACTTC
>NA|TRBJ1-2|13|TRBV5-6|TRBD1
CASSFDRGYGYTF
TGTGCCAGCAGCTTCGACAGGGGCTATGGCTACACCTTC
>NA|TRBJ2-6|18|TRBV28|TRBD1
CASRPTGGAAWGANVLTF
TGTGCCAGCAGGCCTACAGGGGGCGCAGCTTGGGGGGCCAACGTCCTGACTTTC
>NA|TRBJ2-3|14|TRBV19|TRBD1
CASRDRGTTDTQYF
TGTGCCAGTAGGGACAGGGGGACCACAGATACGCAGTATTTT
>NA|TRBJ1-2|14|TRBV6-1|TRBD1
CASRSGGTGDGYTF
TGTGCCAGCAGATCAGGGGGGACAGGGGATGGCTACACCTTC
>NA|TRBJ2-1|16|TRBV10-3|TRBD1
CAISEAGTGAYNEQFF
TGTGCCATCAGTGAGGCCGGGACAGGGGCCTACAATGAGCAGTTCTTC
>NA|TRBJ2-1|15|TRBV10-3|NA
CAISESAGGYNEQFF
TGTGCCATCAGTGAGTCAGCGGGTGGGTACAATGAGCAGTTCTTC
>NA|TRBJ2-3|17|TRBV9|TRBD2
CASSVTSGGASTDTQYF
TGTGCCAGCAGTGTTACTAGCGGGGGGGCTAGCACAGATACGCAGTATTTT
>few|TRBJ1-5|15|TRBV11-3|NA
CASSLTGSGNQPQHF
TGTGCCAGCAGTTTAACAGGGTCAGGAAATCAGCCCCAGCATTTT
>once|TRBJ1-3|13|TRBV29-1|NA
CSVDIGGRNTIYF
TGCAGCGTTGATATCGGGGGGAGAAACACCATATATTTT
>NA|TRBJ1-1|14|TRBV6-1|NA
CASNAGVWGTEAFF
TGTGCCAGCAACGCAGGGGTCTGGGGCACTGAAGCTTTCTTT
>NA|TRBJ1-5|15|TRBV6-6|TRBD1
CASSYTGTGGQPQHF
TGTGCCAGCAGTTACACCGGGACAGGGGGCCAGCCCCAGCATTTT
>NA|TRBJ2-5|13|TRBV7-8|NA
CASSFDRQETQYF
TGTGCCAGCAGCTTCGACAGACAAGAGACCCAGTACTTC
>NA|TRBJ2-2|15|TRBV4-2|NA
CASSQSWGVGGELFF
TGTGCCAGCAGCCAATCGTGGGGGGTGGGCGGGGAGCTGTTTTTT
>NA|TRBJ2-1|15|TRBV11-3|TRBD1
CASSQDRGSYNEQFF
TGTGCCAGCAGCCAGGACAGGGGGAGCTACAATGAGCAGTTCTTC
>NA|TRBJ1-2|14|TRBV29-1|TRBD1
CSVRGGGQNYGYTF
TGCAGCGTCCGCGGAGGGGGACAGAACTATGGCTACACCTTC